The 13 T cell receptor beta chains below were found in one sample sequenced in a study of radiation and T cells in renal cell carcinoma. The sample's time point: baseline pretreatment blood. Treatment in this sample: 15 Gy SBRT to primary tumor, nephrectomy 4 weeks later. TCRdb keeps only in-frame clones here, not all; method: immunoSEQ multiplex PCR. The table has roughly 120,000 clones, roughly 85% seen once. The specimen comprised blood, sampled from a patient whose treatment included radiotherapy and nephrectomy. The receptor source for this set is a woman aged 60 to 75 with renal cell carcinoma.

The CDR3, as DNA: TGTGCCAGCAGTTTATCCCCCTGGAGTGTGGGGGGCGAGCAGTACTTC. Amino acid sequence: CASSLSPWSVGGEQYF. This sequence joins TRBV28 and TRBJ2-7; a possible D gene is TRBD2 (6 bases). Germline V gives CDR1 MDHEN, CDR2 SYDVKM. This CDR3 has 16 amino acids. The V gene lost 1 base and the J gene lost 6 bases, with 19 bases spanning the gap.

This chain uses TRBV27 with TRBJ2-7, with D tentatively TRBD1 (5 bases). The CDR3 is 17 amino acids. Per germline, CDR1 MNHEY and CDR2 SMNVEV (reference sequence). V gave up 2 bases and J gave up 3 bases, with 20 bases separating them. The CDR3 nucleotides read TGTGCCAGCAGTTTACTTACGGACGGTAGCAGGGACTACGAGCAGTACTTC. This translates into CASSLLTDGSRDYEQYF.

This sequence joins TRBV6-5 and TRBJ1-2, with TRBD1 matching over 9 bases. The V gene's germline CDR1 is MNHEY and CDR2 SVGAGI. Trimming at V came to 7 bases and at J to 6 bases, leaving 9 bases not matched to a gene. The CDR3 has 14 amino acids. The CDR3 here is CASTSGQGIDGYTF. The CDR3 region has the DNA TGTGCCAGCACCTCCGGACAGGGGATAGATGGCTACACCTTC.

A single count supports this clone. V is TRBV19 and J is TRBJ2-2; TRBD1 matches at 10 bases. The V gene's germline CDR1 is LNHDA and CDR2 SQIVND (reference sequence). The CDR3 sequence is 14 residues long. V trimming: 9 bases; J trimming: 5 bases; junction bases outside the gene matches: 6. The CDR3: CASRQGAGTGELFF. In DNA, the CDR3 is TGTGCCAGCAGACAGGGGGCCGGTACCGGGGAGCTGTTTTTT. The entire variable domain, with the rest obtained from reference TRBV19 and TRBJ2-2, is as follows: DGGITQSPKYLFRKEGQNVTLSCEQNLNHDAMYWYRQDPGQGLRLIYYSQIVNDFQKGDIAEGYSVSREKKESFPLTVTSAQKNPTAFYLCASRQGAGTGELFFGEGSRLTVL.

J is TRBJ2-1 and V is TRBV7-2; 12 bases fit TRBD2. The J segment lost 7 bases and the V segment lost 5 bases, leaving 6 bases of the junction unmatched. Germline V gene data show CDR1 as SGHTA and CDR2 as FQGNSA. This CDR3 contains 15 residues. CDR3 bases: TGTGCCAGCAGCGCGACTAGCGGGAGTCAAAATGAGCAGTTCTTC. Translated: CASSATSGSQNEQFF.

The gene calls are TRBV14 and TRBJ2-1; D is ambiguous. The V end lost 4 bases, the J end lost 4 bases, and 11 bases lay between the germline ends. This CDR3 comprises 14 residues. The germline V gene has CDR1 SGHDN and CDR2 FVKESK. DNA for the CDR3: TGTGCCAGCAGCCCCCTGGCTGGATACAATGAGCAGTTCTTC. Residues: CASSPLAGYNEQFF.

The chain recombines TRBV7-2 with TRBJ1-2; TRBD1 is a possible D gene (6 bases). This CDR3 region has 16 residues. V lost 5 bases and J lost 0, with 16 bases in between. Germline V lookup: CDR1 SGHTA, CDR2 FQGNSA. The CDR3 region is CASSTLRGLPNYGYTF. In DNA, the CDR3 is TGTGCCAGCAGCACCCTCAGGGGACTGCCTAACTATGGCTACACCTTC.

CDR3 in DNA: TGTGCCAGCAGTCGTGGGACGGCGGGGGGAGAGACCCAGTACTTC. Translation gives CASSRGTAGGETQYF. The chain has TRBV6-6 and TRBJ2-5; 8 bases are a match to TRBD2. Germline lookup yields CDR1 MNHNY and CDR2 SVGAGI (reference sequence). The CDR3 is made up of 15 amino acids. V gave up 5 bases and J gave up 4 bases; unmatched junction bases: 9.

The gene calls are TRBV15 and TRBJ2-5; D remains unclear. Germline V CDR1 and CDR2: LNHNV, YYDKDF (reference sequence). Trimming stripped 1 base from V and 1 base from J, with 4 bases between. This CDR3 has 13 amino acids. The CDR3 sequence: CATSRVVQETQYF. DNA of the CDR3: TGTGCCACCAGCAGAGTTGTCCAAGAGACCCAGTACTTC.

The chain is built from TRBV2 and TRBJ1-2, with D perhaps matching TRBD1 (5 bases). The V end lost 8 bases, the J end lost 6 bases, and 13 bases lay between the germline ends. This CDR3 contains 12 residues. Germline V gene lookup returns CDR1 SNHLY and CDR2 FYNNEI. The CDR3 region has the DNA TGTGCCAGCGCCCCCAGACAGAATGGCTACACCTTC. It yields the protein CASAPRQNGYTF. Drawing the rest from reference TRBV2 and TRBJ1-2, the complete variable domain is EPEVTQTPSHQVTQMGQEVILRCVPISNHLYFYWYRQILGQKVEFLVSFYNNEISEKSEIFDDQFSVERPDGSNFTLKIRSTKLEDSAMYFCASAPRQNGYTFGSGTRLTVV.

J is TRBJ1-4 and V is TRBV9; 10 positions agree with TRBD1. This CDR3 has 16 amino acids. Losses at the gene ends were 2 bases for V and 8 bases for J; bases not matched to a gene: 9. CDR1 and CDR2 (germline): SGDLS, YYNGEE. In nucleotides, the CDR3 is TGTGCCAGCAGCGTTCACTTCGGGACAGGGGAGGAAAAACTGTTTTTT. Translated: CASSVHFGTGEEKLFF.

The chain has TRBV7-9 and TRBJ2-5; 15 bases match TRBD2. CDR1 is SEHNR, CDR2 FQNEAQ, per germline (reference sequence). The V and J ends lost 6 bases and 5 bases, in that order; junction bases with no gene match: 16. The CDR3 sequence is 19 residues long. CDR3: CASRPLSGLAGGRWETQYF. CDR3 DNA sequence: TGTGCCAGCAGGCCTCTCTCGGGACTAGCGGGGGGACGCTGGGAGACCCAGTACTTC.

The chain employs TRBV5-5 and TRBJ2-1; TRBD2 is a possible D gene (5 bases). V was clipped by 5 bases and J by 3 bases, with 15 bases between them. Germline V gene lookup returns CDR1 SGHKS and CDR2 YYEKEE (reference sequence). This CDR3 is 15 amino acids long. CDR3 sequence: CASSNGLMNYNEQFF. DNA for the CDR3: TGTGCCAGCAGTAACGGACTGATGAACTACAATGAGCAGTTCTTC.